This passage covers 2 T cell receptor delta chains from one sample sequenced in a study of γδ T cells in repeated Plasmodium falciparum infection. Vgamma9/Vdelta2+ and Vdelta2-negative gammadelta T cells were flow-sorted from PBMC for bulk sequencing. TCRdb made new clone calls on the multiplex PCR reads using CATT. Seen here are over 90,000 delta-chain clones, less than 1% observed once, and the top ten hold 9.6%. Sequencing was done on a sample of gamma-delta T cells from blood. Every receptor here comes from a pool of human donors (malaria-infected and uninfected, not separated).

This clone has more than one count but fewer than ten. A far larger clone is only one base removed, so a read error is likely. Distinct nucleotide sequences in the sample also encode this CDR3. The chain uses TRDV2 and TRDJ1, with 8 bases lining up with TRDD3. Germline V gene sequence: CDR1 GEAIGNYY, CDR2 EKD. V was pared by 0 bases and J by 0 bases, with 14 bases of the junction left unmatched. The CDR3 has 19 amino acids. For the CDR3, the DNA is TGTGCCTGTGACACCGTTCCTGTGCTGGGGGACTATTACACCGATAAACTCATCTTT. Encoded protein: CACDTVPVLGDYYTDKLIF.

Worth noting for this clone: The protein in TCRdb stems from a much larger clone and differs at residue 4 from this DNA's translation, likely a read error; here the protein is translated from the DNA. The chain recombines TRDV2 with TRDJ1, with 9 bases matching TRDD3. Here the J gene was assigned by germline matching of the DNA, as TCRdb has none. Germline-derived CDR1 and CDR2 are GEAIGNYY and EKD. Trimming at V came to 5 bases and at J to 0 bases, leaving 18 bases not matched to a gene. The CDR3 has 19 residues. The CDR3 loop reads CACGTGTGGPPLYTDKLIF. For the CDR3, the DNA is TGTGCCTGTGGCACGGGTACTGGGGGACCTCCTTTGTACACCGATAAACTCATCTTT.